Each of the 10 T cell receptor beta chains below was sequenced from the same sample in a study of shared clonotypes between healthy human individuals. Sequencing used immunoSEQ multiplex PCR; TCRdb keeps in-frame clones, though not all of them. The table records millions of clones, just under 95% of them present only once. Selected positively for CCR7 and CD45RO-negative, naive CD8 cells excluded terminally differentiated effector memory CD45RA+ cells. Sequencing was carried out using naive CD8+ T cells sorted from blood. These receptors were taken from a man aged 18 to 29 in good health.

The chain links TRBV27 to TRBJ2-4; no reliable D call. Per the germline V gene, CDR1 is MNHEY and CDR2 is SMNVEV (reference sequence). This CDR3 spans 13 amino acids. V was pared by 0 bases and J by 7 bases, with 7 bases between. The CDR3 coding sequence is TGTGCCAGCAGTTTATCGTTGGGGAACATTCAGTACTTC. It translates to CASSLSLGNIQYF.

This chain links TRBV19 with TRBJ1-1; the D gene is possibly TRBD1 (6 bases). Germline V gene data show CDR1 as LNHDA and CDR2 as SQIVND (reference sequence). This CDR3 contains 12 residues. V lost 9 bases to trimming and J lost 10 bases, with 18 bases between them. The DNA of the CDR3 is TGTGCCAGCCGGGGGGCTTCCCCGCCAGCTTTCTTT. Amino acids: CASRGASPPAFF.

V gene TRBV19 combines with J gene TRBJ1-1; TRBD1 might be the D (5 bases). V was clipped by 7 bases and J by 5 bases, with 20 bases between them. Germline lookup yields CDR1 LNHDA and CDR2 SQIVND (reference sequence). CDR3 length: 15 residues. The CDR3 DNA follows: TGTGCCAGTAAGGAATCGGGTCCGGGGGGGACTGAAGCTTTCTTT. It yields the protein CASKESGPGGTEAFF. The whole variable domain, remainder taken from reference TRBV19 and TRBJ1-1, is DGGITQSPKYLFRKEGQNVTLSCEQNLNHDAMYWYRQDPGQGLRLIYYSQIVNDFQKGDIAEGYSVSREKKESFPLTVTSAQKNPTAFYLCASKESGPGGTEAFFGQGTRLTVV.

The chain employs TRBV6-6 and TRBJ1-1, with unresolved D. Germline V gives CDR1 MNHNY, CDR2 SVGAGI (reference sequence). The length of the CDR3 is 13 residues. Trimming removed 7 bases from V and 2 bases from J, with 11 bases in between. For the CDR3, the DNA is TGTGCCAGCACCCTCGGCGGAAACACTGAAGCTTTCTTT. Translation: CASTLGGNTEAFF.

In regard to this clone: The sample holds other DNA sequences that translate to the same CDR3. The chain has TRBV5-4 and TRBJ2-7; weak D call: TRBD1 (6 bases). With 0 bases removed from V and 1 base from J, the gap between germline ends came to 8 bases. CDR1 and CDR2 (germline): SGHNT, YYREEE (reference sequence). The CDR3 is made up of 14 amino acids. DNA of the CDR3: TGTGCCAGCAGCTTGGACAGGGCGTCCTACGAGCAGTACTTC. It yields the protein CASSLDRASYEQYF.

The gene calls are TRBV29-1 and TRBJ2-2; D is unresolved. The CDR3 spans 13 residues. Trimming stripped 3 bases from V and 3 bases from J, with 8 bases between. Germline V gives CDR1 SQVTM, CDR2 ANQGSEA. Here the CDR3 reads CSVEAGYTGELFF. The CDR3 nucleotides are TGCAGCGTTGAGGCCGGGTACACCGGGGAGCTGTTTTTT.

J is TRBJ2-2 and V is TRBV30; 7 bases are a match to TRBD1. The germline V gene has CDR1 GTSNPN and CDR2 SVGIG (reference sequence). V lost 4 bases to trimming and J lost 5 bases; unmatched junction nucleotides: 13. CDR3 length: 16 amino acids. The CDR3 region has the DNA TGTGCCTGGATTGGGTCGACAGGGATATTGACCGGGGAGCTGTTTTTT. Translated, it gives CAWIGSTGILTGELFF. Looking up the rest from reference TRBV30 and TRBJ2-2 gives the full variable domain: SQTIHQWPATLVQPVGSPLSLECTVEGTSNPNLYWYRQAAGRGLQLLFYSVGIGQISSEVPQNLSASRPQDRQFILSSKKLLLSDSGFYLCAWIGSTGILTGELFFGEGSRLTVL.

The J gene is TRBJ2-5, the V gene TRBV27, with TRBD1 identical over 11 bases. Losses at the gene ends were 4 bases for V and 0 bases for J; bases not matched to a gene: 4. Germline CDR1 is MNHEY and CDR2 is SMNVEV (reference sequence). This CDR3 comprises 16 residues. This CDR3 is CASSSPGQGDQETQYF. The CDR3 DNA follows: TGTGCCAGCAGTTCACCGGGACAGGGGGACCAAGAGACCCAGTACTTC.

V gene TRBV7-9 combines with J gene TRBJ2-5; TRBD1 matches at 8 bases. Germline CDR1 and CDR2: SEHNR and FQNEAQ (reference sequence). This CDR3 has 16 amino acids. V was pared by 4 bases and J by 2 bases, with 9 bases of the junction left unmatched. CDR3 protein: CASSSRRTGIQETQYF. CDR3 DNA: TGTGCCAGCAGCTCCCGGCGGACAGGGATTCAAGAGACCCAGTACTTC.

This clone has just one count. The chain employs TRBV6-1 and TRBJ1-4, with D unclear. CDR1 and CDR2 from the germline V gene are MNHNS and SASEGT. V was shortened by 2 bases and J by 7 bases, with 17 bases between the two germline ends. The CDR3 contains 16 residues. Here the CDR3 DNA reads TGTGCCAGCAGTGAATTTGTTGGAGATTACGGTGAAAAACTGTTTTTT. Protein product: CASSEFVGDYGEKLFF.